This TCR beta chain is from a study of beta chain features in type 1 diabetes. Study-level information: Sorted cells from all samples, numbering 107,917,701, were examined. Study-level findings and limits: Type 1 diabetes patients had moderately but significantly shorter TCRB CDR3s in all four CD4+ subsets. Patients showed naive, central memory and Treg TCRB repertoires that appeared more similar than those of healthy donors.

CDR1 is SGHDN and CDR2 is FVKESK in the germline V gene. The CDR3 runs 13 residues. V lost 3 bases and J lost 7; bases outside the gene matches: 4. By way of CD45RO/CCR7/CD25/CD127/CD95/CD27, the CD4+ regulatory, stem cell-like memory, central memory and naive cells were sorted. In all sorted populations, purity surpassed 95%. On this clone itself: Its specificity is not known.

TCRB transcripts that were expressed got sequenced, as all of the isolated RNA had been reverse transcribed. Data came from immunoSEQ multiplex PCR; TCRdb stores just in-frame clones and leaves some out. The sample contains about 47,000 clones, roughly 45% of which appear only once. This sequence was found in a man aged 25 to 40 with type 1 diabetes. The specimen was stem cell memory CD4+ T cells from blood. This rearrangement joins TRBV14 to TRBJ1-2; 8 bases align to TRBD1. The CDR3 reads CASSQDRDRGYTF. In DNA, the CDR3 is TGTGCCAGCAGCCAGGACAGGGATCGTGGCTACACCTTC. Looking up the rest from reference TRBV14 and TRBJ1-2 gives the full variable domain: EAGVTQFPSHSVIEKGQTVTLRCDPISGHDNLYWYRRVMGKEIKFLLHFVKESKQDESGMPNNRFLAERTGGTYSTLKVQPAELEDSGVYFCASSQDRDRGYTFGSGTRLTVV.